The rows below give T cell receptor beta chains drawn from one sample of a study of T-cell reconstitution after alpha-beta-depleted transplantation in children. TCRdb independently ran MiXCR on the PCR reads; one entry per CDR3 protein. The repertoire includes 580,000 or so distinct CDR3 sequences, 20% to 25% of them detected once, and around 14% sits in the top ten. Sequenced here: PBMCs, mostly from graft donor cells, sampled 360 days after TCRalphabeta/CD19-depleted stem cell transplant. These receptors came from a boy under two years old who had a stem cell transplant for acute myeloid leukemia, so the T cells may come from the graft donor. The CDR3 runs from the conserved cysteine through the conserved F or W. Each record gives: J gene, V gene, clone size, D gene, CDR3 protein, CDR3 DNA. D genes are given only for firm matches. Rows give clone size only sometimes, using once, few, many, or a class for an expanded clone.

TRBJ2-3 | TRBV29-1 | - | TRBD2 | CSVAAFVRLAGSSSTDTQYF | TGCAGCGTTGCCGCCTTCGTGCGGCTAGCGGGGTCGTCTAGCACAGATACGCAGTATTTT
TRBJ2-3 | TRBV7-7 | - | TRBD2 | CASSLYTSGGDTQYF | TGTGCCAGCAGCTTATATACTAGCGGCGGAGATACGCAGTATTTT
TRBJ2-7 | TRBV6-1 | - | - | CASIEGYYEQYF | TGTGCCAGCATAGAAGGGTACTACGAGCAGTACTTC
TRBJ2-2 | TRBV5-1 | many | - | CASSSTPVTTLNTGELFF | TGCGCCAGCAGCTCCACGCCCGTTACTACCTTGAACACCGGGGAGCTGTTTTTT
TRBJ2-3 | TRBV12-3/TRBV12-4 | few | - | CASSLFTLSTDTQYF | TGTGCCAGCAGTTTATTTACCCTTAGCACAGATACGCAGTATTTT
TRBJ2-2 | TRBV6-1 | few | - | CASSPPGPGELFF | TGTGCCAGCAGCCCGCCGGGGCCCGGGGAGCTGTTTTTT
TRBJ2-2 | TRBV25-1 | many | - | CASSEQGVDRNTGELFF | TGTGCCAGCAGTGAACAGGGCGTGGATAGGAACACCGGGGAGCTGTTTTTT
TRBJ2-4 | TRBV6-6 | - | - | CASMGAENIQYF | TGTGCCAGCATGGGGGCGGAAAACATTCAGTACTTC
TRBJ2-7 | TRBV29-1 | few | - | CSVEQGSLVGEQYF | TGCAGCGTTGAACAGGGAAGTTTAGTGGGCGAGCAGTACTTC
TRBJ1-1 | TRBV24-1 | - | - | CATSDFRHTEAFF | TGTGCCACCAGTGATTTTAGGCACACTGAAGCTTTCTTT
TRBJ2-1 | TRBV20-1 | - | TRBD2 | CSASWRGEFEQFF | TGCAGTGCTAGCTGGCGGGGGGAATTTGAGCAGTTCTTC
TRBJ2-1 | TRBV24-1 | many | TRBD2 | CATSGTSSYNEQFF | TGTGCCACCTCAGGGACTAGCTCCTACAATGAGCAGTTCTTC
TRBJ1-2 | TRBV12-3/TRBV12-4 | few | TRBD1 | CASSFRNRGHGYTF | TGTGCCAGCAGTTTCCGGAACAGGGGGCATGGCTACACCTTC
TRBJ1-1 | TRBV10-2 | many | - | CASSARDYTEAFF | TGCGCCAGCAGTGCCAGGGACTACACTGAAGCTTTCTTT
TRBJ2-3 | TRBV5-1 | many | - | CASSLDPVGTDTQYF | TGCGCCAGCAGCTTGGATCCGGTGGGGACAGATACGCAGTATTTT
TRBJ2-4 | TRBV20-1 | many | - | CSVLARVSPKNIQYF | TGCAGTGTCCTGGCCCGAGTTAGTCCCAAAAACATTCAGTACTTC
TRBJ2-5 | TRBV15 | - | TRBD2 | CATSRGRLASPQETQYF | TGTGCCACCAGCAGAGGCCGACTAGCCAGTCCCCAAGAGACCCAGTACTTC
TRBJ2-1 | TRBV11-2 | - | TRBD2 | CASSLLTSGVGDEQFF | TGTGCCAGCAGCTTACTCACTAGCGGGGTCGGGGATGAGCAGTTCTTC
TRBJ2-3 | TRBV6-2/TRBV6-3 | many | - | CASSYLVASDTQYF | TGTGCCAGCAGTTACTTGGTCGCGTCGGATACGCAGTATTTT
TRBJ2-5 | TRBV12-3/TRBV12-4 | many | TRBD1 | CASLLTGTGVRETQYF | TGTGCCAGCCTGTTAACCGGGACAGGGGTTCGAGAGACCCAGTACTTC
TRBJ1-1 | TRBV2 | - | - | CASSPTMDSGTNTEAFF | TGTGCCAGCAGTCCCACTATGGACAGTGGTACGAACACTGAAGCTTTCTTT
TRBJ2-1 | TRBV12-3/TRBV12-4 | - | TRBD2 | CASSPSSPTSGGYNEQFF | TGTGCCAGCAGCCCCAGCAGCCCCACTAGCGGGGGTTACAATGAGCAGTTCTTC
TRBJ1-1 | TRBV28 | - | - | CASDLARHKNTEAFF | TGTGCCAGCGACCTGGCGCGACACAAGAACACTGAAGCTTTCTTT
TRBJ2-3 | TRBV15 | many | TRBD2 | CATSISGVTDTQYF | TGTGCCACCAGCATTAGCGGGGTCACAGATACGCAGTATTTT
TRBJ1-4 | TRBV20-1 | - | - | CSARDSQGAEKLFF | TGCAGTGCTAGAGATTCTCAGGGTGCTGAAAAACTGTTTTTT
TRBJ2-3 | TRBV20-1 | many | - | CSARVGSTDTQYF | TGCAGTGCTAGGGTCGGCAGCACAGATACGCAGTATTTT
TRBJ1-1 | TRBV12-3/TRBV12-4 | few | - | CASSFSSATEAFF | TGTGCCAGCAGTTTCTCTTCAGCCACTGAAGCTTTCTTT
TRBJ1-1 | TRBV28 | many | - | CASTLRWVTEAFF | TGTGCCAGCACCTTGAGGTGGGTGACTGAAGCTTTCTTT
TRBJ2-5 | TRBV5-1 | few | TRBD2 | CASSGKTSGGTQYF | TGCGCCAGCAGCGGCAAGACTAGCGGGGGGACCCAGTACTTC
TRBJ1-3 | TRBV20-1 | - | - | CSANKGGQAGNTIYF | TGCAGTGCTAACAAAGGAGGACAAGCGGGAAACACCATATATTTT
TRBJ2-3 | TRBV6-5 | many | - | CASRNLGYDTQYF | TGTGCCAGCAGAAATCTGGGATACGATACGCAGTATTTT
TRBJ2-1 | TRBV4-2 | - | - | CASSQGLEAYNEQFF | TGTGCCAGCAGCCAAGGACTAGAGGCCTACAATGAGCAGTTCTTC
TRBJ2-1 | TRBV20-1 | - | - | CSARDGPRWSSEQFF | TGCAGTGCTAGAGATGGGCCTAGATGGAGTTCTGAGCAGTTCTTC
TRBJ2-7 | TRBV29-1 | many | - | CSVGTRRTYEQYF | TGCAGCGTTGGAACCAGGAGAACCTACGAGCAGTACTTC
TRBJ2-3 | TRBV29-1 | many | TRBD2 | CSVHSGGAVDTQYF | TGCAGCGTTCATAGCGGGGGGGCAGTAGATACGCAGTATTTT
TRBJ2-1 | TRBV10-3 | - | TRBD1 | CAISVGQNNEQFF | TGTGCCATCAGTGTGGGACAGAACAATGAGCAGTTCTTC
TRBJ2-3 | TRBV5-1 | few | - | CASSLEGTDTQYF | TGCGCCAGCAGCTTGGAAGGGACAGATACGCAGTATTTT
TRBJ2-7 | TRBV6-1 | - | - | CASKIITGTYEQYF | TGTGCCAGCAAAATCATTACAGGGACCTACGAGCAGTACTTC
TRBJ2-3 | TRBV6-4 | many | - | CASMGVDTTDTQYF | TGTGCCAGCATGGGGGTTGATACCACAGATACGCAGTATTTT
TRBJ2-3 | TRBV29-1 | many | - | CSVEDPGVDGTDTQYF | TGCAGCGTTGAAGATCCGGGGGTAGATGGCACAGATACGCAGTATTTT
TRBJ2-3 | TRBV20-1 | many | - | CSARKADTQYF | TGCAGTGCCCGGAAGGCAGATACGCAGTATTTT
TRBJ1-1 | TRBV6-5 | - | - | CASSYSWAGNTEAFF | TGTGCCAGCAGTTACTCCTGGGCTGGGAACACTGAAGCTTTCTTT
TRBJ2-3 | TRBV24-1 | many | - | CATSDRSGAPTDTQYF | TGTGCCACCAGTGATCGCTCCGGGGCCCCCACAGATACGCAGTATTTT
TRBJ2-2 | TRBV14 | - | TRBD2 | CASSQFIRGANTGELFF | TGTGCCAGCAGCCAATTTATCCGGGGGGCGAACACCGGGGAGCTGTTTTTT
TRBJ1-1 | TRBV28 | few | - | CASGPPRAEAFF | TGTGCCAGCGGTCCACCTAGGGCTGAAGCTTTCTTT
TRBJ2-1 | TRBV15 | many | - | CATSRGRLSSYNEQFF | TGTGCCACCAGCCGCGGCAGGCTCAGCTCCTACAATGAGCAGTTCTTC
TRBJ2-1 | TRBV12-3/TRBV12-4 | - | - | CASSLNPTGGDEQFF | TGTGCCAGCAGTTTAAACCCGACCGGGGGCGATGAGCAGTTCTTC
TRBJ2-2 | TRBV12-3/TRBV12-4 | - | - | CASSPRTPNTWSCFF | -
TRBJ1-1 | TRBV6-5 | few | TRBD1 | CASSRTGRRAEAFF | TGTGCCAGCAGTCGGACAGGGCGGAGAGCTGAAGCTTTCTTT